The 23 T cell receptor beta chains reported below all come from one sample, sequenced in a study of vaccination effects on CD4 cells after COVID-19. Only in-frame clones appear in the TCRdb table, and some are missing; sequencing was by immunoSEQ multiplex PCR. The sample has about 46,000 clones; about 74% are singletons. Ahead of sequencing, the ViraFEST assay grew antigen-specific CD4+ T cells using viral peptide pools. Upon completion of more than eight days in culture, CD4+ T cells were isolated. Participants were given two doses of BNT162b2 or mRNA-1273 vaccine. These receptors lack a known antigen. Sequencing used CD4+ T cells from PBMCs cultured with HCoV-OC43 spike peptides, obtained after COVID-19 vaccination. Described subset: HCoV-OC43 spike overlapping peptide pool stimulation. The source of these receptors is a human donor who received a COVID-19 vaccine.

The genes are TRBV3-1 (or the pseudogene TRBV3-2) and TRBJ1-1, with TRBD1 as a possible D gene (6 bases). There are 13 residues in the CDR3. Germline CDR1 and CDR2: LGHDT and YNNKEL (reference sequence). V lost 3 bases and J 6 bases, leaving 11 bases between the germline ends. The CDR3 DNA follows: TGTGCCAGCAGCCACAGGGGTTGGCCTGAAGCTTTCTTT. Its translation is CASSHRGWPEAFF.

The rearrangement links TRBV5-1 to TRBJ1-1, with D unclear. CDR1 is SGHRS and CDR2 is YFSETQ in the germline V gene. CDR3 length: 16 amino acids. The V end lost 0 bases, the J end lost 1 base, and 13 bases lay between the germline ends. The CDR3 is CASSLGQAPGNTEAFF. DNA of the CDR3: TGCGCCAGCAGCTTGGGTCAGGCCCCTGGGAACACTGAAGCTTTCTTT.

The V call is TRBV6-4, the J call TRBJ1-2, with 7 bases fitting TRBD1. From germline, CDR1 is MRHNA and CDR2 SNTAGT. V lost 7 bases, J lost 7 bases, and 9 bases stayed unmatched. The CDR3 runs to 13 residues. The CDR3 sequence: CASKSQDRSGYTF. Written as DNA, the CDR3 is TGTGCCAGCAAATCCCAGGACAGGAGTGGCTACACCTTC.

The CDR3, as DNA: TGTGCCAGCAGCTTGCCGGGACTAGCGGGATTCAACACCGGGGAGCTGTTTTTT. Protein product: CASSLPGLAGFNTGELFF. The chain employs TRBV7-2 and TRBJ2-2, with 13 bases that match TRBD2. The CDR3 loop spans 18 amino acids. V lost 3 bases, J lost 2 bases, and 6 bases stayed unmatched. The germline CDR1 and CDR2 sequences are SGHTA and FQGNSA.

The gene calls are TRBV29-1 and TRBJ1-2; TRBD1 matches at 7 bases. This CDR3 contains 12 residues. Germline CDR1 and CDR2: SQVTM and ANQGSEA. V gave up 7 bases and J gave up 0 bases; unmatched junction bases: 2. Written as DNA, the CDR3 is TGCAGCGGGACAGGTGCTAACTATGGCTACACCTTC. This encodes CSGTGANYGYTF.

The V and J genes are TRBV27 and TRBJ1-2, with 11 bases that match TRBD1. The V gene's germline CDR1 is MNHEY and CDR2 SMNVEV (reference sequence). The CDR3 extends over 13 amino acids. The junction had 5 bases not matched to a gene; V was cut back by 4 bases and J by 10 bases. Here the CDR3 DNA reads TGTGCCAGCAGTTCGGGACAGGGGGAGGCCTACACCTTC. This gives the protein CASSSGQGEAYTF.

CDR3 sequence (DNA): TGTGCCACCAGCAGAGGGTTTGGATGGAGTGGTGGCGGGGAGCTGTTTTTT. It codes for CATSRGFGWSGGGELFF. V and J are TRBV15 and TRBJ2-2; D is uncertain. The CDR3 covers 17 residues. Trimming took off 1 base at V and 7 bases at J, with 19 bases between the two ends. CDR1 and CDR2 (germline): LNHNV, YYDKDF (reference sequence). The variable domain in full, completed from reference TRBV15 and TRBJ2-2, reads DAMVIQNPRYQVTQFGKPVTLSCSQTLNHNVMYWYQQKSSQAPKLLFHYYDKDFNNEADTPDNFQSRRPNTSFCFLDIRSPGLGDTAMYLCATSRGFGWSGGGELFFGEGSRLTVL.

In this sample, this clone turned up a few times. The chain recombines TRBV30 with TRBJ2-5; 8 nucleotides align to TRBD1. CDR3 length: 13 residues. From germline, CDR1 is GTSNPN and CDR2 SVGIG (reference sequence). The V segment lost 8 bases and the J segment 0 bases; nucleotides outside the gene matches: 5. The CDR3 loop is CASRQGHQETQYF. CDR3 sequence (DNA): TGTGCCAGCCGACAGGGGCACCAAGAGACCCAGTACTTC.

The chain employs TRBV4-2 and TRBJ2-7, with 12 positions matching TRBD2. The CDR3 loop spans 17 amino acids. Germline V gene sequence: CDR1 LGHNA, CDR2 YNFKEQ. J lost 0 bases, V lost 3 bases, and 6 bases had no gene match. CDR3 sequence: CASSHRQTSGSSYEQYF. CDR3 sequence (DNA): TGTGCCAGCAGCCACCGCCAGACTAGCGGGAGCTCCTACGAGCAGTACTTC.

The V gene is TRBV19, the J gene TRBJ1-2; TRBD1 matches at 10 bases. Germline V gene lookup returns CDR1 LNHDA and CDR2 SQIVND (reference sequence). The J segment lost 5 bases and the V segment lost 4 bases, leaving 7 bases of the junction unmatched. The CDR3 covers 15 residues. DNA for the CDR3: TGTGCCAGTAGTAGCACCGGGACAGGGGATTATGGCTACACCTTC. Translating gives CASSSTGTGDYGYTF.

The chain is built from TRBV12-3 or TRBV12-4 and TRBJ1-5, with no clear D. CDR3 length: 12 amino acids. Trimming removed 6 bases from V and 0 bases from J, with 3 bases in between. CDR3 protein: CASSVSNQPQHF. For the CDR3, the DNA is TGTGCCAGCAGCGTTAGCAATCAGCCCCAGCATTTT.

This chain uses TRBV11-2 with TRBJ2-2; 9 bases line up with TRBD1. The CDR3 length is 16 residues. The V and J ends lost 1 base and 1 base, in that order; junction bases with no gene match: 1. Per the germline V gene, CDR1 is SGHAT and CDR2 is FQNNGV. DNA for the CDR3: TGTGCCAGCAGCTTAGCGGGACAGGGGAACACCGGGGAGCTGTTTTTT. Its protein product is CASSLAGQGNTGELFF.

This chain joins TRBV7-2 and TRBJ1-1; D gene uncertain. CDR3 length equals 16 residues. Germline-derived CDR1 and CDR2 are SGHTA and FQGNSA. V was pared by 3 bases and J by 1 base, with 15 bases between. CDR3 DNA: TGTGCCAGCAGCTTCCTAGGCGGCAGGAGGAACACTGAAGCTTTCTTT. It is translated as CASSFLGGRRNTEAFF.

This clone has a single count. The rearrangement uses TRBV19 and TRBJ2-7; D is possibly TRBD1 (5 bases). Trimming stripped 5 bases from V and 3 bases from J, with 8 bases between. Germline CDR1 reads LNHDA; CDR2 reads SQIVND (reference sequence). The CDR3 consists of 12 residues. The CDR3 region has the DNA TGTGCCAGTAGTTCAGACAGCTACGAGCAGTACTTC. Translated: CASSSDSYEQYF. The full variable domain, in which reference TRBV19 and TRBJ2-7 provide the parts outside the CDR3, is DGGITQSPKYLFRKEGQNVTLSCEQNLNHDAMYWYRQDPGQGLRLIYYSQIVNDFQKGDIAEGYSVSREKKESFPLTVTSAQKNPTAFYLCASSSDSYEQYFGPGTRLTVT.

V gene TRBV6-5 combines with J gene TRBJ1-1, with 8 bases aligning to TRBD1. This CDR3 comprises 16 residues. The germline V gene encodes CDR1 MNHEY and CDR2 SVGAGI. V dropped 2 bases and J dropped 1; count of bases not matched to a gene: 6. The CDR3 sequence is CASSYLPGQGNTEAFF. The DNA for the CDR3 is TGTGCCAGCAGTTACCTTCCCGGACAGGGGAACACTGAAGCTTTCTTT.

The chain carries TRBV5-1 and TRBJ1-2; TRBD1 is a possible D gene (5 bases). The length of the CDR3 is 16 residues. The germline V gene encodes CDR1 SGHRS and CDR2 YFSETQ. V shed 0 bases and J shed 3 bases, with 15 bases lying between them. The CDR3 DNA is TGCGCCAGCAGCTTGGGACAGCCAGACGCTGACTATGGCTACACCTTC. This encodes CASSLGQPDADYGYTF.

This clone has a single count. J is TRBJ2-2 and V is TRBV6-6; D is possibly TRBD1 (5 bases). V was clipped by 0 bases and J by 3 bases, with 5 bases between them. The CDR3 runs 14 residues. The germline gives CDR1 MNHNY, CDR2 SVGAGI (reference sequence). In DNA, the CDR3 is TGTGCCAGCAGTTACTCGGGGCACACCGGGGAGCTGTTTTTT. It codes for CASSYSGHTGELFF.

The rearrangement uses TRBV3-1 (or the pseudogene TRBV3-2) and TRBJ1-4; no reliable D call. The ends were cut back, 1 base at V and 6 bases at J, with 3 bases in the middle. Germline values: CDR1 LGHDT, CDR2 YNNKEL (reference sequence). This CDR3 contains 12 residues. This chain's CDR3 is CASSQVDEKLFF. The CDR3 nucleotides read TGTGCCAGCAGCCAAGTGGATGAAAAACTGTTTTTT.

This chain connects TRBV11-2 to TRBJ2-2; D gene uncertain. Germline values: CDR1 SGHAT, CDR2 FQNNGV. V dropped 0 bases and J dropped 1 base, with 3 bases sitting between them. The CDR3 is made up of 14 amino acids. CDR3 sequence reads: CASSLEGNTGELFF. The DNA of the CDR3 is TGTGCCAGCAGCTTAGAGGGGAACACCGGGGAGCTGTTTTTT. Drawing the rest from reference TRBV11-2 and TRBJ2-2, the complete variable domain is EAGVAQSPRYKIIEKRQSVAFWCNPISGHATLYWYQQILGQGPKLLIQFQNNGVVDDSQLPKDRFSAERLKGVDSTLKIQPAKLEDSAVYLCASSLEGNTGELFFGEGSRLTVL.

The rearrangement joins TRBV24-1 to TRBJ1-4; no clear D. CDR3 length: 15 residues. Germline V gives CDR1 KGHDR, CDR2 SFDVKD. Between the trimmed V and J ends, which lost 5 bases and 4 bases, there was a span of 13 bases. CDR3 sequence: CATSAPDGNNEKLFF. CDR3 in DNA: TGTGCCACCAGTGCCCCGGACGGAAATAATGAAAAACTGTTTTTT.

This chain uses TRBV5-6 with TRBJ1-3, with a tentative D call TRBD1 (6 bases). The germline V gene encodes CDR1 SGHDT and CDR2 YYEEEE. The CDR3 loop spans 17 amino acids. The V end lost 6 bases, the J end lost 0 bases, and 19 bases lay between the germline ends. The CDR3 bases are TGTGCCAGCACTTCCGACTCGACAGGCTTCTCTGGAAACACCATATATTTT. Translated, it gives CASTSDSTGFSGNTIYF.

The V and J genes are TRBV19 and TRBJ1-4; D perhaps matches TRBD1 (6 bases). V gave up 5 bases and J gave up 5 bases, with 24 bases separating them. There are 18 residues in the CDR3. Germline lookup yields CDR1 LNHDA and CDR2 SQIVND (reference sequence). CDR3 amino acids: CASSGTGGAQIPNEKLFF. CDR3 bases: TGTGCCAGTAGTGGTACTGGGGGGGCACAAATCCCCAATGAAAAACTGTTTTTT.

This clone was counted once. The chain employs TRBV12-2 and TRBJ2-5; the D segment call TRBD2 is taken from the table without a DNA check. TRBV12-2 has pseudogene status. This CDR3 spans 17 amino acids. The CDR3 nucleotides are TGTGCAAGTCGCTCTCAATGCCCAGCGGGAGGGGGGGAGACCCAGTACTTC. As protein: CASRSQCPAGGGETQYF.